The clone carrying this TCR beta chain was picked up many times. The antigen is not known. This CDR3 region has 14 residues. Per the germline V gene, CDR1 is MNHNY and CDR2 is SVGAGI (reference sequence). The V segment lost 4 bases and the J segment 3 bases; nucleotides outside the gene matches: 2. RNA was extracted from bulk tissue without any cell sorting. This non-tumor lung sample came from over 3 cm beyond the tumor edge. Three rounds of nested PCR, following a modified ARM-PCR protocol, produced the TCRbeta library. TCRdb redid the calling of the multiplex PCR reads with MiXCR, one entry per CDR3 protein. The sample gives around 40,000 distinct CDR3 sequences, more than 50% of which show up once; 45% is in the top ten. This sample was taken from a study of tumor and adjacent non-tumor tissue in lung cancer. For the study at large: Aged roughly 30 to 85 years, patients included 10 men and about five women with stage I to III disease. Study conclusions and caveats: Patients with more diverse tumor TCRs had worse survival. Top 100 clones took a larger repertoire share in normal lung.

Material: distant non-tumor lung tissue. This receptor was identified in a man aged 50 to 60 with non-small cell lung cancer. The chain recombines TRBV6-6 with TRBJ1-2; 10 positions match TRBD1. The CDR3 nucleotides read TGTGCCAGCAGTTCCGGGACAGGGGACTATGGCTACACCTTC. It codes for CASSSGTGDYGYTF.